This T cell receptor beta chain came from a study of cytomegalovirus exposure and HLA in healthy donors. Looking at the study overall: Among about 400 genotyped donors, 80% to 90% fell in the Caucasian-associated ancestry cluster.

Study-wide results and limits: V- and J-gene trimming of TCR beta was linked (in a later analysis) to a missense DCLRE1C variant. A later analysis reportedly found that, within productive TCRs, an Asian-associated ancestry cluster had fewer N-insertions than the mean observed across the roughly 690 donors. It was reported that the classifier diagnosed cytomegalovirus status with high specificity and sensitivity in both the original and validation cohorts.

PCR was performed using 60 Vbeta and 13 Jbeta primers. Produced via immunoSEQ multiplex PCR; TCRdb's table is partial and in-frame only. The sample lists 120,000 to 150,000 clones; 82% were seen once. Points on this clone: Antigen specificity is unknown.

Sequenced material: PBMCs. The clonotype originates from a male donor in good health and CMV-seronegative.

In DNA, the CDR3 is TGTGCCAGCAGTTTGGCGGGGGTGAACCCCTCCTACGAGCAGTACTTC. Its translation: CASSLAGVNPSYEQYF. V usage is TRBV27 and J usage is TRBJ2-7, with 7 positions matching TRBD2. In germline, CDR1 is MNHEY, CDR2 SMNVEV (reference sequence). V was clipped by 3 bases and J by 0 bases; unmatched bases: 8. This CDR3 has 16 amino acids.